The 28 T cell receptor beta chains below were found in one sample sequenced in a study of identical twins. TCRdb itself ran the 5' RACE reads through MiXCR, one entry per CDR3 protein. The data contain around 680,000 distinct CDR3 sequences, over 8.5% of them seen just once; the ten biggest clones take up more than 0.75%. A further study also used this sample, focusing on yellow fever vaccine responses in identical twins.

The sequenced material came from PBMCs. Receptor source: a woman between 18 and 29 years old in good health.

The CDR3 nucleotides are TGTGCCAGCAGCCTCAGACAGGGGGGGAATTCACCCCTCCACTTT. Translation gives CASSLRQGGNSPLHF. J is TRBJ1-6 and V is TRBV7-8, with 9 nucleotides matching TRBD1. After removal of 5 bases from V and 7 bases from J, the junction contained 6 bases not matched to a gene. The CDR3 totals 15 residues. Germline loops: CDR1 SGHVS, CDR2 FQNEAQ.

This sequence joins TRBV10-2 and TRBJ1-1, with D possibly being TRBD1 (5 bases). Germline CDR1 is WSHSY and CDR2 is SAAADI. The germline V and J ends were trimmed by 4 bases and 6 bases, with 12 bases remaining between them. The CDR3 loop spans 13 amino acids. CDR3 nucleotide sequence: TGCGCCAGCAGTGGGACACCCACCTCTGAAGCTTTCTTT. Translated, it gives CASSGTPTSEAFF.

This clonotype was picked up a small number of times. The chain links TRBV5-1 to TRBJ2-2, with D possibly being TRBD2 (6 bases). Germline assignment: CDR1 SGHRS and CDR2 YFSETQ. The CDR3 sequence is 16 residues long. V lost 5 bases and J 2 bases, leaving 16 bases between the germline ends. The chain's CDR3 is CASSVTTGSNTGELFF. The CDR3 DNA follows: TGCGCCAGCAGTGTAACTACCGGGAGTAACACCGGGGAGCTGTTTTTT.

The CDR3 sequence is CASSLNGGYTF. The CDR3 region has the DNA TGTGCCAGCAGCTTAAATGGTGGCTACACCTTC. The chain has TRBV7-9 and TRBJ1-2; no clear D gene. With 2 bases removed from V and 7 bases from J, the gap between germline ends came to 5 bases. The germline gives CDR1 SEHNR, CDR2 FQNEAQ (reference sequence). CDR3 size: 11 residues.

The table lists this clonotype with many counts. The chain recombines TRBV20-1 with TRBJ2-3, with D uncertain. Germline values: CDR1 DFQATT, CDR2 SNEGSKA (reference sequence). This CDR3 comprises 13 residues. The V end lost 0 bases, the J end lost 7 bases, and 11 bases lay between the germline ends. As DNA, the CDR3 is TGCAGTGCTAGAGATGTGAATGGCCATACGCAGTATTTT. This codes for CSARDVNGHTQYF.

This clonotype was found a few times. The chain carries TRBV4-3 and TRBJ2-1; 7 bases match TRBD2. CDR3 length equals 16 residues. CDR1 is LGHNA, CDR2 YSLEER, per germline. The trim removed 0 bases at V and 6 bases at J, leaving 8 bases unmatched. CDR3 residues: CASSQESAGLGNEQFF. CDR3 DNA sequence: TGCGCCAGCAGCCAAGAATCCGCCGGACTAGGCAATGAGCAGTTCTTC.

This clonotype was seen more than once but under ten times. The chain is built from TRBV3-1 and TRBJ2-1, with D unclear. The CDR3 has 15 amino acids. Germline V lookup: CDR1 LGHDT, CDR2 YNNKEL (reference sequence). V was clipped by 0 bases and J by 7 bases, with 13 bases between them. CDR3 in DNA: TGTGCCAGCAGCCAAGATAGGCGCCCCGCTAATGAGCAGTTCTTC. This codes for CASSQDRRPANEQFF.

This clonotype was counted between two and nine times. The J gene is TRBJ2-2, the V gene TRBV5-1, with 8 bases aligning to TRBD1. This CDR3 is built from 18 residues. CDR1 is SGHRS, CDR2 YFSETQ, per germline. Trimming took 2 bases from V and 4 from J; bases not matched to a gene: 13. Written as DNA, the CDR3 is TGCGCCAGCAGCTTATTGGGACAGGCCGGACGCGGCACCGGGGAGCTGTTTTTT. Protein product: CASSLLGQAGRGTGELFF.

The V call is TRBV3-1, the J call TRBJ2-1, with 13 bases lining up with TRBD2. This CDR3 spans 15 amino acids. The V segment lost 6 bases and the J segment 7 bases; nucleotides outside the gene matches: 6. The germline CDR1 and CDR2 sequences are LGHDT and YNNKEL (reference sequence). For the CDR3, the DNA is TGTGCCAGCAGACAGACTAGCGGGGGGAGGAATGAGCAGTTCTTC. Translating it yields CASRQTSGGRNEQFF.

This clonotype was seen many times. In DNA form, the CDR3 reads TGTGCCAGCAGCCAAGCTGTGATAGATACGCAGTATTTT. Translated, it gives CASSQAVIDTQYF. J is TRBJ2-3 and V is TRBV3-1; D uncertain. Trimming took off 1 base at V and 5 bases at J, with 7 bases between the two ends. Germline CDR1 LGHDT, CDR2 YNNKEL (reference sequence). CDR3 length: 13 residues.

The J gene is TRBJ2-7, the V gene TRBV28; D gene uncertain. Germline V gene lookup returns CDR1 MDHEN and CDR2 SYDVKM. This CDR3 has 12 residues. The V gene lost 5 bases and the J gene lost 6 bases, with 11 bases spanning the gap. The DNA for the CDR3 is TGTGCCAGCAGTATAACAGTGGGCGAGCAGTACTTC. This sequence encodes CASSITVGEQYF.

Many counts were recorded for this clonotype. V usage is TRBV12-3 or TRBV12-4 and J usage is TRBJ2-7; 10 bases match TRBD2. The CDR3 totals 16 residues. The V and J ends lost 6 bases and 3 bases, in that order; junction bases with no gene match: 11. The CDR3 spells CASSKKASGSFYEQYF. The CDR3 nucleotides read TGTGCCAGCAGCAAGAAGGCTAGCGGGAGTTTCTACGAGCAGTACTTC.

This clonotype was seen a handful of times. The chain combines TRBV28 with TRBJ1-1, with D hard to call. Trimming left V 3 bases short and J 4 bases short, with 9 bases between. The CDR3 sequence is 13 residues long. Germline V lookup: CDR1 MDHEN, CDR2 SYDVKM. The DNA for the CDR3 is TGTGCCAGCAGTTTTACGGTGGGCACTGAAGCTTTCTTT. Its translation: CASSFTVGTEAFF.

This clonotype was observed a few times. For the CDR3, the DNA is TGTGCCAGCAGCCTCCAAGCAGCGGGACTGCAGACCCAGTACTTC. Translation: CASSLQAAGLQTQYF. This chain joins TRBV9 and TRBJ2-5, with TRBD2 matching over 7 bases. The V gene's germline CDR1 is SGDLS and CDR2 YYNGEE. Trimming took 4 bases from V and 6 from J; bases not matched to a gene: 12. The CDR3 sequence is 15 residues long.

This clonotype occurred a few times. V and J are TRBV7-2 and TRBJ2-7; 9 bases line up with TRBD2. V shed 3 bases, J shed 0 bases, and the junction held 3 bases outside the gene matches. CDR1 SGHTA and CDR2 FQGNSA come from the germline V gene. This CDR3 is 15 amino acids long. The DNA of the CDR3 is TGTGCCAGCAGCTTTTATAGCGGGGGCTCCTACGAGCAGTACTTC. Its protein product is CASSFYSGGSYEQYF. Filled out from reference TRBV7-2 and TRBJ2-7, the complete variable domain reads GAGVSQSPSNKVTEKGKDVELRCDPISGHTALYWYRQSLGQGLEFLIYFQGNSAPDKSGLPSDRFSAERTGGSVSTLTIQRTQQEDSAVYLCASSFYSGGSYEQYFGPGTRLTVT.

This clonotype has ten or more counts. This CDR3 is CATSRVSLNSPLHF. The DNA for the CDR3 is TGTGCCACCAGCAGAGTATCTCTTAATTCACCCCTCCACTTT. The V gene is TRBV15, the J gene TRBJ1-6; unclear D gene. From germline, CDR1 is LNHNV and CDR2 YYDKDF (reference sequence). The germline V and J ends were trimmed by 1 base and 6 bases, with 7 bases remaining between them. The CDR3 runs 14 residues.

Only a few counts were recorded for this clonotype. The V gene is TRBV7-2, the J gene TRBJ1-2; D remains unclear. Between the trimmed V and J ends, which lost 2 bases and 8 bases, there was a span of 12 bases. CDR3 length equals 13 residues. Germline V CDR1 and CDR2: SGHTA, FQGNSA. The CDR3 is CASSLISQIGYTF. CDR3 nucleotide sequence: TGTGCCAGCAGCTTAATTTCCCAGATAGGCTACACCTTC.

A remark on this clonotype: An end of the junction does not agree with germline; a read error may underlie this. V and J are TRBV7-2 and TRBJ2-1; TRBD2 agrees at 7 bases. Germline CDR1 and CDR2: SGHTA and FQGNSA. The CDR3 sequence is 17 residues long. The CDR3 DNA is TGTGCCTGCAGCTTAATGGTAGCGGGTTTGTCCTACAATGAGCAGTTCTTC. It yields the protein CACSLMVAGLSYNEQFF.

This clonotype was recorded many times. The J gene is TRBJ2-1, the V gene TRBV6-1, with 10 bases that match TRBD2. Germline assignment: CDR1 MNHNS and CDR2 SASEGT. This CDR3 has 15 residues. The J segment lost 4 bases and the V segment lost 5 bases, leaving 5 bases of the junction unmatched. For the CDR3, the DNA is TGTGCCAGCAGTCAGCGGGAGGGGTCTTACAATGAGCAGTTCTTC. Its protein product is CASSQREGSYNEQFF.

The chain uses TRBV3-1 and TRBJ2-7; D is uncertain. Germline V lookup: CDR1 LGHDT, CDR2 YNNKEL (reference sequence). The CDR3 extends over 14 amino acids. Trimming cost V 4 bases and J 4 bases, with 14 bases left between them. CDR3 coding DNA: TGTGCCAGCAGCCCCGGACCGGCACTTTACGAGCAGTACTTC. Encoded protein: CASSPGPALYEQYF.

The chain is built from TRBV27 and TRBJ2-7, with 9 bases that match TRBD2. The CDR3 extends over 15 amino acids. V was pared by 4 bases and J by 4 bases, with 8 bases of the junction left unmatched. Looked up from germline, CDR1 is MNHEY and CDR2 is SMNVEV (reference sequence). The CDR3 loop reads CASSSPSGAQYEQYF. CDR3 nucleotides: TGTGCCAGCAGTTCCCCTAGCGGGGCCCAATACGAGCAGTACTTC.

There are many counts of this clonotype. This rearrangement joins TRBV4-1 to TRBJ2-4; unclear D gene. CDR3 length: 16 residues. The V gene's germline CDR1 is MGHRA and CDR2 YSYEKL. Trimming took 0 bases from V and 5 from J, leaving 14 bases between them. CDR3 nucleotide sequence: TGCGCCAGCAGCCAAGACTGGGCGCAACGACAAAACATTCAGTACTTC. It codes for CASSQDWAQRQNIQYF.

This clonotype appeared a few times. The chain is built from TRBV5-1 and TRBJ1-2, with D possibly TRBD1 on 6 matching bases. The V and J ends lost 3 bases and 6 bases respectively, with 21 bases between them. The germline CDR1 and CDR2 sequences are SGHRS and YFSETQ. This CDR3 spans 16 amino acids. Here the CDR3 DNA reads TGCGCCAGCAGCTCCTCTACAGGGATTTCGGCGAATGGCTACACCTTC. Translated, it gives CASSSSTGISANGYTF.

This chain links TRBV20-1 with TRBJ2-3; 9 bases line up with TRBD1. This CDR3 has 15 amino acids. With 7 bases clipped from V and 2 bases from J, the junction kept 10 bases outside the gene matches. Germline V CDR1 and CDR2: DFQATT, SNEGSKA (reference sequence). CDR3 DNA sequence: TGCAGTGTTCAGTCGGGACAGGGATACACAGATACGCAGTATTTT. This codes for CSVQSGQGYTDTQYF.

This clonotype was recorded many times. CDR3 region: CASSFSGTGGYEQYF. CDR3 coding DNA: TGTGCCAGCAGCTTTTCAGGGACAGGGGGCTACGAGCAGTACTTC. The V and J genes are TRBV7-9 and TRBJ2-7; 11 positions match TRBD1. Germline V gene data show CDR1 as SEHNR and CDR2 as FQNEAQ (reference sequence). The CDR3 contains 15 residues. J lost 3 bases, V lost 3 bases, and 4 bases had no gene match.

This clonotype was seen only a few times. The chain employs TRBV27 and TRBJ1-5, with 8 bases fitting TRBD1. Germline values: CDR1 MNHEY, CDR2 SMNVEV (reference sequence). Trimming took 6 bases from V and 2 from J; bases not matched to a gene: 3. The CDR3 has 14 amino acids. CDR3 protein: CASRDRVGNQPQHF. The CDR3 region has the DNA TGTGCCAGCAGGGACAGGGTGGGCAATCAGCCCCAGCATTTT.

V usage is TRBV6-5 and J usage is TRBJ2-1; 10 nucleotides match TRBD2. Germline trimming cut 0 bases from V and 7 bases from J; bases unmatched to any gene: 9. The germline V gene encodes CDR1 MNHEY and CDR2 SVGAGI. There are 17 residues in the CDR3. The CDR3 region has the DNA TGTGCCAGCAGTTACTCGGCTAGCGGGAGCAGTGGGAATGAGCAGTTCTTC. This encodes CASSYSASGSSGNEQFF.

This clonotype has just a few counts. The chain couples TRBV7-9 to TRBJ2-2; D may match TRBD1 or TRBD2 (5 bases each). V was cut by 5 bases and J by 2 bases, with 15 bases left in between. The germline V gene encodes CDR1 SEHNR and CDR2 FQNEAQ (reference sequence). CDR3 length: 16 residues. Here the CDR3 reads CASSPSYRTNTGELFF. CDR3 DNA: TGTGCCAGCAGCCCATCGTACAGGACTAACACCGGGGAGCTGTTTTTT.